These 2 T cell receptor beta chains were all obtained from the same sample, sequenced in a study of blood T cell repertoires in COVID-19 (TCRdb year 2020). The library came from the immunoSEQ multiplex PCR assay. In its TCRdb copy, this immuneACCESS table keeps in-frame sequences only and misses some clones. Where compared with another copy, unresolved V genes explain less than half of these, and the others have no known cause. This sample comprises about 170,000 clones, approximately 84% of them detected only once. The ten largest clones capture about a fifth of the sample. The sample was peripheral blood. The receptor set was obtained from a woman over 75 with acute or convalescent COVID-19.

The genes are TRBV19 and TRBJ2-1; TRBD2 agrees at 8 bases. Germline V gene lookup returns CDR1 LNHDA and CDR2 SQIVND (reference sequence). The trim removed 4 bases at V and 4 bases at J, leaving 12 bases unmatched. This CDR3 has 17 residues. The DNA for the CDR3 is TGTGCCAGTAGTACGGAGGGCCCGGGAGGGCCGTACAATGAGCAGTTCTTC. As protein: CASSTEGPGGPYNEQFF.

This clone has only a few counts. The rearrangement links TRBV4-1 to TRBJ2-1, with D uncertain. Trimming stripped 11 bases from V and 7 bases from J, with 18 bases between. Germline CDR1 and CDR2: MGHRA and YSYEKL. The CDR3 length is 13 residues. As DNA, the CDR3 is TGCGCCTCCCAAGGTGCTATGGAGAATGAGCAGTTCTTC. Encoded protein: CASQGAMENEQFF.